This T cell receptor (beta chain) emerged from a study of blood T cell repertoires in COVID-19. The data were produced by immunoSEQ multiplex PCR, yet TCRdb's version contains in-frame clones alone and is incomplete. The sample carries about 300,000 clones, 85% recorded once. The recovered donors of Cohort 3 showed two negative PCRs, clearance, or symptom resolution. The CDR3 extends over 15 amino acids. Trimming took 3 bases from V and 5 from J; bases not matched to a gene: 4. CDR1 is SGDLS, CDR2 YYNGEE, per germline. The specimen sequenced was PBMCs or T cells enriched from blood (not recorded which). The chain joins TRBV9 to TRBJ2-5; 13 bases are shared with TRBD2. This receptor was identified in a woman aged 50 to 60 who had recovered from COVID-19. CDR3 DNA sequence: TGTGCCAGCAGCGCCAGACTAGCGGGAGGTGAGACCCAGTACTTC. Its translation: CASSARLAGGETQYF.